Detailed here is one TCR beta chain. After removal of 0 bases from V and 12 bases from J, the junction contained 5 bases not matched to a gene. CDR3 length: 13 amino acids. Per the germline V gene, CDR1 is MRHNA and CDR2 is SNTAGT. Data came from immunoSEQ multiplex PCR; TCRdb stores just in-frame clones and leaves some out. The table includes more than 550,000 clones, around 87% detected once. This record belongs to a study of shared T cell receptors in the human thymus. The same sample was also studied in work on human thymus T cells. That work states: Healthy Finnish infants undergoing corrective surgery for congenital heart defects were the donors. It was from resections taken during corrective heart surgery that the thymus tissue came.

J is TRBJ2-1 and V is TRBV6-4, with 7 bases that match TRBD1. Sequenced sample: thymocytes. The clonotype originates from a boy younger than two with a congenital heart defect. This chain's CDR3 is CASSDSTSGGQFF. The CDR3 DNA sequence: TGTGCCAGCAGTGACTCGACGTCAGGGGGGCAGTTCTTC.